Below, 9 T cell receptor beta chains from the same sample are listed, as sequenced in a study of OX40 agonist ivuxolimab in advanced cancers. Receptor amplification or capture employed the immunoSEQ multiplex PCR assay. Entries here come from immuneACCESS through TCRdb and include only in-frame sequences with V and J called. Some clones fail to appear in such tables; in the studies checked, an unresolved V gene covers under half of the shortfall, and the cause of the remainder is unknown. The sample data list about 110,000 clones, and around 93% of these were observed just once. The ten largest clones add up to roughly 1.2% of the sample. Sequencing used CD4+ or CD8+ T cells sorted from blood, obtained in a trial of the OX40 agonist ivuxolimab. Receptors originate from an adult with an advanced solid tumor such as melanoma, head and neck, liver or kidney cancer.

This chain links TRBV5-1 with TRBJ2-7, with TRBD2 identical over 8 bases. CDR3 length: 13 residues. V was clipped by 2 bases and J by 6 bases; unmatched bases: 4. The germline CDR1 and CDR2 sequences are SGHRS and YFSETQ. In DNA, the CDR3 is TGCGCCAGCAGCTTAGCGGGAGCGGCCGAGCAGTACTTC. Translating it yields CASSLAGAAEQYF.

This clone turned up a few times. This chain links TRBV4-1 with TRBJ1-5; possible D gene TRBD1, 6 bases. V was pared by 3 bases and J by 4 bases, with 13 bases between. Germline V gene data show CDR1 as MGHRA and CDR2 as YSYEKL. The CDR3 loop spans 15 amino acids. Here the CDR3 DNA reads TGCGCCAGCAGCCAGGACCCTGGGACAAATCAGCCCCAGCATTTT. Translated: CASSQDPGTNQPQHF.

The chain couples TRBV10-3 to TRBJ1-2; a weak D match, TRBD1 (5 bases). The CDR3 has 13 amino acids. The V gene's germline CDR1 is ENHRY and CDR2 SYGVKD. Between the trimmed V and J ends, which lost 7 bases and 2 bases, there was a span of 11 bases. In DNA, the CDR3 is TGTGCCATCACCCTGACAGTCAACTATGGCTACACCTTC. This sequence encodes CAITLTVNYGYTF.

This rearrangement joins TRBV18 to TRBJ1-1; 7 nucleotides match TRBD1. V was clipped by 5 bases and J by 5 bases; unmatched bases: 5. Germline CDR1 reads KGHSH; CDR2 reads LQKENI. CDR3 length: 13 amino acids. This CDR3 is CASSSTQGTEAFF. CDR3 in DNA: TGTGCCAGCTCATCGACACAGGGGACTGAAGCTTTCTTT.

In DNA form, the CDR3 reads TGTGCCAGCTCACCACTTACAACGGGGGTGAACACTGAAGCTTTCTTT. This sequence encodes CASSPLTTGVNTEAFF. The chain combines TRBV18 with TRBJ1-1, with a possible D match to TRBD1 (5 bases). The V gene's germline CDR1 is KGHSH and CDR2 LQKENI. The CDR3 is made up of 16 amino acids. With 1 base removed from V and 0 bases from J, the gap between germline ends came to 12 bases.

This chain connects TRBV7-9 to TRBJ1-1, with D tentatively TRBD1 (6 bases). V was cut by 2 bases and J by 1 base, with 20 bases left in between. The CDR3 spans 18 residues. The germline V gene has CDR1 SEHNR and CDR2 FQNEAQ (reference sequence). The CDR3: CASSLIGGGLDRNTEAFF. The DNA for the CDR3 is TGTGCCAGCAGCTTAATCGGTGGGGGGCTGGACAGGAACACTGAAGCTTTCTTT. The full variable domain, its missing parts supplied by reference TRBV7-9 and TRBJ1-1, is DTGVSQNPRHKITKRGQNVTFRCDPISEHNRLYWYRQTLGQGPEFLTYFQNEAQLEKSRLLSDRFSAERPKGSFSTLEIQRTEQGDSAMYLCASSLIGGGLDRNTEAFFGQGTRLTVV.

As DNA, the CDR3 is TGTGCCAGCAGTTTTGGGGGGACTCGAACTTACAATGAGCAGTTCTTC. It codes for CASSFGGTRTYNEQFF. This rearrangement joins TRBV5-4 to TRBJ2-1; D is possibly TRBD2 (6 bases). The CDR3 loop spans 16 amino acids. Germline V CDR1 and CDR2: SGHNT, YYREEE (reference sequence). V was pared by 5 bases and J by 4 bases, with 19 bases between.

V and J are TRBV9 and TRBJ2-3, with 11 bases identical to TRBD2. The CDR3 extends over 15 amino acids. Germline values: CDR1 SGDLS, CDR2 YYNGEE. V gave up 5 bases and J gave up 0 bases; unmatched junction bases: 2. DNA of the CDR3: TGTGCCAGCAGACGACTAGCGGGAAGCACAGATACGCAGTATTTT. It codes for CASRRLAGSTDTQYF.

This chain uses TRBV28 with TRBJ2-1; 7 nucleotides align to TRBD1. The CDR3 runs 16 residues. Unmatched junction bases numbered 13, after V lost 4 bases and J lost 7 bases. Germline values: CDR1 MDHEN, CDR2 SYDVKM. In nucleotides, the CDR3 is TGTGCCAGCAGTTCCCACCCGGCAGGGGGTATGAATGAGCAGTTCTTC. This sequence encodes CASSSHPAGGMNEQFF.